The 30 T cell receptor beta chains listed next were all sequenced from one sample in a study of response to subunit inactivated influenza vaccine. In TCRdb, the RT-PCR reads were re-called with MiXCR into one record per CDR3 protein. This sample has 700,000 to 900,000 distinct CDR3 sequences, with around 20% found just once. This specimen was PBMCs from blood, taken about 5 days after vaccination. These receptors originate from a middle-aged man who received an inactivated influenza vaccine.

The chain uses TRBV7-3 and TRBJ2-1; D may correspond to TRBD1 or TRBD2 (5 bases each). From germline, CDR1 is SGHTA and CDR2 FQGTGA. CDR3 length: 15 amino acids. Between the trimmed V and J ends, which lost 1 base and 9 bases, there was a span of 16 bases. CDR3 coding DNA: TGTGCCAGCAGCTTAAATGGTTTGAGGGGCAGTGAGCAGTTCTTC. Protein: CASSLNGLRGSEQFF.

In regard to this clonotype: This may arise from a read error, as a much more abundant clone is one base away. This chain links TRBV3-1 with TRBJ2-1; D is undetermined. The V and J ends lost 1 base and 7 bases respectively, with 5 bases between them. The CDR3 is 12 amino acids. Germline loops: CDR1 LGHDT, CDR2 YNNKEL (reference sequence). CDR3 sequence (DNA): TGTGCCAGCAGCCAAGCTTGGAATGAGCAGTTCTTC. Protein: CASSQAWNEQFF.

The V and J genes are TRBV27 and TRBJ2-1, with 9 bases matching TRBD2. The germline CDR1 and CDR2 sequences are MNHEY and SMNVEV (reference sequence). The CDR3 contains 15 residues. V was pared by 6 bases and J by 5 bases, with 8 bases of the junction left unmatched. CDR3 residues: CASRLAGFKNNEQFF. In DNA form, the CDR3 reads TGTGCCAGCAGGCTAGCGGGATTCAAAAACAATGAGCAGTTCTTC.

V gene TRBV11-2 combines with J gene TRBJ1-2; possible D gene TRBD1, 6 bases. V gave up 5 bases and J gave up 4 bases, with 11 bases separating them. Germline loops: CDR1 SGHAT, CDR2 FQNNGV. This CDR3 has 13 residues. The CDR3 region is CASSTDSVYGYTF. The CDR3 DNA reads TGTGCCAGCAGCACGGACAGTGTCTATGGCTACACCTTC.

The gene calls are TRBV10-3 and TRBJ2-3; D is undetermined. There are 11 residues in the CDR3. V shed 10 bases and J shed 4 bases, with 9 bases lying between them. CDR1 ENHRY and CDR2 SYGVKD come from the germline V gene. In nucleotides, the CDR3 is TGTGCCACCCTTAGAGCAGATACGCAGTATTTT. This codes for CATLRADTQYF.

This clonotype was counted many times. The chain employs TRBV12-3 or TRBV12-4 and TRBJ2-7; the D is unclear. The V gene lost 3 bases and the J gene lost 2 bases, with 11 bases spanning the gap. The CDR3 has 14 amino acids. In DNA form, the CDR3 reads TGTGCCAGCAGTTTTTCCGGGCTCGCCTACGAGCAGTACTTC. Translated, it gives CASSFSGLAYEQYF.

J is TRBJ2-7 and V is TRBV4-2, with 7 bases that match TRBD2. The V segment lost 0 bases and the J segment 4 bases; nucleotides outside the gene matches: 9. The germline CDR1 and CDR2 sequences are LGHNA and YNFKEQ. This CDR3 region has 16 residues. The DNA of the CDR3 is TGTGCCAGCAGCCAAGACACCGGGACTATCCAGTACGAGCAGTACTTC. Residues: CASSQDTGTIQYEQYF.

This clonotype was detected only a few times. The chain couples TRBV9 to TRBJ2-7; D possibly corresponds to TRBD2 (5 bases). Germline V lookup: CDR1 SGDLS, CDR2 YYNGEE. The ends were cut back, 5 bases at V and 4 bases at J, with 13 bases in the middle. This CDR3 has 13 amino acids. The CDR3 here is CASSRQSGYEQYF. The CDR3 DNA sequence: TGTGCCAGCAGTAGACAATCGGGGTACGAGCAGTACTTC.

The table lists this clonotype with a few counts. The chain has TRBV7-9 and TRBJ1-4, with 8 bases fitting TRBD1. Germline loops: CDR1 SEHNR, CDR2 FQNEAQ (reference sequence). The CDR3 totals 15 residues. V was pared by 4 bases and J by 7 bases, with 8 bases of the junction left unmatched. CDR3 residues: CASSSRQGMGEKLFF. The CDR3 nucleotides read TGTGCCAGCAGCTCCCGACAGGGGATGGGTGAAAAACTGTTTTTT. Full variable domain (remainder filled in from reference TRBV7-9 and TRBJ1-4): DTGVSQNPRHKITKRGQNVTFRCDPISEHNRLYWYRQTLGQGPEFLTYFQNEAQLEKSRLLSDRFSAERPKGSFSTLEIQRTEQGDSAMYLCASSSRQGMGEKLFFGSGTQLSVL.

The V gene is TRBV12-3 or TRBV12-4, the J gene TRBJ1-1, with D perhaps matching TRBD1 (6 bases). The CDR3 runs to 15 residues. The V and J ends lost 5 bases and 5 bases respectively, with 18 bases between them. CDR3 in DNA: TGTGCCAGCAGTCTGCCGGGGGCCCTAGGGACTGAAGCTTTCTTT. Translated, it gives CASSLPGALGTEAFF.

This clonotype was detected only a few times. The chain couples TRBV12-3 or TRBV12-4 to TRBJ1-3; D not certain. The CDR3 is 13 residues long. Trimming stripped 3 bases from V and 4 bases from J, with 7 bases between. CDR3 sequence: CASSFLEGNTIYF. Written as DNA, the CDR3 is TGTGCCAGCAGTTTTTTAGAGGGAAACACCATATATTTT.

CDR3 coding DNA: TGCGCCAGCAGCTGGAGACCGGGACAGGGGAGGGCAGATACGCAGTATTTT. Amino acids: CASSWRPGQGRADTQYF. The chain employs TRBV5-1 and TRBJ2-3, with 10 bases matching TRBD1. This CDR3 contains 17 residues. The trim removed 3 bases at V and 4 bases at J, leaving 11 bases unmatched. CDR1 is SGHRS and CDR2 is YFSETQ in the germline V gene.

This clonotype was seen many times. This rearrangement joins TRBV7-2 to TRBJ2-1; TRBD2 might be the D (5 bases). CDR1 and CDR2 from the germline V gene are SGHTA and FQGNSA. Trimming took 5 bases from V and 9 from J, leaving 14 bases between them. The CDR3 is made up of 13 amino acids. CDR3 coding DNA: TGTGCCAGCAGCCAGAACGGGGAAGGTGAGCAGTTCTTC. Protein product: CASSQNGEGEQFF.

This clonotype has only a few counts. The chain couples TRBV10-3 to TRBJ1-4; maybe TRBD1 (5 bases). Germline lookup yields CDR1 ENHRY and CDR2 SYGVKD. V was shortened by 5 bases and J by 5 bases, with 9 bases between the two germline ends. The CDR3 totals 13 residues. CDR3 coding DNA: TGTGCCATCAGTTCGGCAGGGAATGAAAAACTGTTTTTT. Encoded protein: CAISSAGNEKLFF.

A few counts support this clonotype. The rearrangement links TRBV12-3 or TRBV12-4 to TRBJ2-5, with D unresolved. The V end was cut by 3 bases, the J end by 1 base, with 6 bases between. The CDR3 contains 13 residues. The CDR3 is CASSFVSQETQYF. CDR3 bases: TGTGCCAGCAGTTTTGTCAGCCAAGAGACCCAGTACTTC.

CDR3 protein: CSAKLALETQYF. The CDR3 region has the DNA TGCAGTGCAAAACTAGCGCTCGAGACCCAGTACTTC. The rearrangement uses TRBV20-1 and TRBJ2-5, with 7 bases identical to TRBD2. V lost 6 bases to trimming and J lost 5 bases; unmatched junction nucleotides: 6. The CDR3 has 12 residues. In germline, CDR1 is DFQATT, CDR2 SNEGSKA (reference sequence).

The chain is built from TRBV11-2 and TRBJ1-5; 7 bases line up with TRBD1. Per the germline V gene, CDR1 is SGHAT and CDR2 is FQNNGV. With 5 bases clipped from V and 3 bases from J, the junction kept 7 bases outside the gene matches. The length of the CDR3 is 15 residues. The CDR3 bases are TGTGCCAGCAGCGCCGGGACAGCTCCCAATCAGCCCCAGCATTTT. Translating gives CASSAGTAPNQPQHF. The whole variable domain, filled in from reference TRBV11-2 and TRBJ1-5, reads EAGVAQSPRYKIIEKRQSVAFWCNPISGHATLYWYQQILGQGPKLLIQFQNNGVVDDSQLPKDRFSAERLKGVDSTLKIQPAKLEDSAVYLCASSAGTAPNQPQHFGDGTRLSIL.

In its sample, this clonotype was seen a few times. This chain connects TRBV7-2 to TRBJ2-3, with 8 nucleotides matching TRBD2. The CDR3 has 16 amino acids. The J segment lost 1 base and the V segment lost 6 bases, leaving 9 bases of the junction unmatched. From germline, CDR1 is SGHTA and CDR2 FQGNSA. CDR3 nucleotide sequence: TGTGCCAGCAGTTCCTTCCGAGCGGGAGGCACAGATACGCAGTATTTT. It encodes CASSSFRAGGTDTQYF.

This clonotype was counted once. An end of the junction differs from the germline gene, which may be a read error. The V gene is TRBV6-6, the J gene TRBJ2-7, with D unclear. CDR1 MNHNY and CDR2 SVGAGI come from the germline V gene (reference sequence). The CDR3 has 12 residues. The CDR3, as DNA: TGTGCCAGCAGTTACTCGATGTACGGCCGGGACTTC. Amino acid sequence: CASSYSMYGRDF.

This clonotype was counted a few times. V gene TRBV20-1 combines with J gene TRBJ2-1; no clear D gene. Trimming pared 3 bases from V and 8 bases from J, leaving 5 bases between. Germline CDR1 is DFQATT and CDR2 is SNEGSKA (reference sequence). CDR3 length equals 10 residues. The DNA for the CDR3 is TGCAGTGCTAGTTATCATGAGCAGTTCTTC. It specifies CSASYHEQFF.

This chain uses TRBV10-3 with TRBJ2-1, with 12 bases matching TRBD2. Germline V lookup: CDR1 ENHRY, CDR2 SYGVKD. There are 18 residues in the CDR3. J gave up 0 bases and V 2 bases, and 5 bases lay outside the gene matches. CDR3 nucleotides: TGTGCCATCAGTGAGCGGGGGACTAGCGGGTCCTCCTACAATGAGCAGTTCTTC. Its translation: CAISERGTSGSSYNEQFF.

This chain joins TRBV3-1 and TRBJ1-1; unclear D gene. Trimming took off 1 base at V and 4 bases at J, with 10 bases between the two ends. The CDR3 covers 14 residues. Germline V gives CDR1 LGHDT, CDR2 YNNKEL (reference sequence). CDR3 bases: TGTGCCAGCAGCCAAGGGACGTCGATCACTGAAGCTTTCTTT. Amino acid sequence: CASSQGTSITEAFF.

This clonotype was observed a few times. The chain joins TRBV4-2 to TRBJ2-7, with D perhaps TRBD1 (5 bases). CDR1 and CDR2 from the germline V gene are LGHNA and YNFKEQ. CDR3 length: 15 amino acids. Trimming took 0 bases from V and 0 from J, leaving 9 bases between them. The CDR3 DNA reads TGTGCCAGCAGCCAAGATAGAGACAGCTCCTACGAGCAGTACTTC. It codes for CASSQDRDSSYEQYF.

The CDR3, as DNA: TGTGCCAGCTCACCCTCCGGCGGGAAATCCTACGAGCAGTACTTC. Its translation is CASSPSGGKSYEQYF. This rearrangement joins TRBV18 to TRBJ2-7; possibly TRBD2 for D (6 bases). The germline gives CDR1 KGHSH, CDR2 LQKENI. The CDR3 is 15 amino acids. V lost 3 bases to trimming and J lost 1 base, with 13 bases between them.

The chain joins TRBV7-9 to TRBJ2-1; perhaps TRBD2 as D (5 bases). V was pared by 5 bases and J by 2 bases, with 16 bases between. CDR3 length: 16 amino acids. Germline V lookup: CDR1 SEHNR, CDR2 FQNEAQ (reference sequence). The CDR3 nucleotides are TGTGCCAGCAGCGCGCCCCAGCGGTGGGCCTACAATGAGCAGTTCTTC. It translates to CASSAPQRWAYNEQFF.

This chain connects TRBV7-2 to TRBJ2-1; TRBD1 might be the D (5 bases). V was pared by 0 bases and J by 6 bases, with 15 bases between. This CDR3 has 16 residues. Germline V lookup: CDR1 SGHTA, CDR2 FQGNSA. The CDR3 reads CASSLASGLSVNEQFF. The CDR3 DNA reads TGTGCCAGCAGCTTAGCCTCAGGGTTATCGGTCAATGAGCAGTTCTTC.

The chain is built from TRBV20-1 and TRBJ2-1; D is unclear. V lost 3 bases and J 7 bases, leaving 13 bases between the germline ends. The CDR3 is 13 amino acids. From germline, CDR1 is DFQATT and CDR2 SNEGSKA (reference sequence). The CDR3 DNA reads TGCAGTGCTAGTCGAGGCAATAGGAATGAGCAGTTCTTC. Protein: CSASRGNRNEQFF.

There are a few counts of this clonotype. The gene calls are TRBV20-1 and TRBJ1-1, with 7 positions matching TRBD1. The germline V gene encodes CDR1 DFQATT and CDR2 SNEGSKA (reference sequence). The CDR3 spans 15 residues. V lost 4 bases to trimming and J lost 2 bases; unmatched junction nucleotides: 10. The CDR3 region is CSATPGQIINTEAFF. In DNA form, the CDR3 reads TGCAGTGCTACCCCGGGACAGATAATTAACACTGAAGCTTTCTTT.

This clonotype was counted between two and nine times. This chain joins TRBV20-1 and TRBJ2-2; D is uncertain. Germline CDR1 reads DFQATT; CDR2 reads SNEGSKA (reference sequence). This CDR3 contains 13 residues. Trimming removed 6 bases at V and 0 bases at J, with 8 bases between. The DNA of the CDR3 is TGCAGTGCCGGAGCCCCGAACACCGGGGAGCTGTTTTTT. Translated, it gives CSAGAPNTGELFF.

This CDR3 is CSANQGTSGVYEQYF. In DNA form, the CDR3 reads TGCAGTGCTAACCAAGGGACTAGCGGAGTCTACGAGCAGTACTTC. This chain uses TRBV20-1 with TRBJ2-7, with 11 bases matching TRBD2. The CDR3 totals 15 residues. Germline V gene lookup returns CDR1 DFQATT and CDR2 SNEGSKA (reference sequence). V was clipped by 4 bases and J by 3 bases; unmatched bases: 8.